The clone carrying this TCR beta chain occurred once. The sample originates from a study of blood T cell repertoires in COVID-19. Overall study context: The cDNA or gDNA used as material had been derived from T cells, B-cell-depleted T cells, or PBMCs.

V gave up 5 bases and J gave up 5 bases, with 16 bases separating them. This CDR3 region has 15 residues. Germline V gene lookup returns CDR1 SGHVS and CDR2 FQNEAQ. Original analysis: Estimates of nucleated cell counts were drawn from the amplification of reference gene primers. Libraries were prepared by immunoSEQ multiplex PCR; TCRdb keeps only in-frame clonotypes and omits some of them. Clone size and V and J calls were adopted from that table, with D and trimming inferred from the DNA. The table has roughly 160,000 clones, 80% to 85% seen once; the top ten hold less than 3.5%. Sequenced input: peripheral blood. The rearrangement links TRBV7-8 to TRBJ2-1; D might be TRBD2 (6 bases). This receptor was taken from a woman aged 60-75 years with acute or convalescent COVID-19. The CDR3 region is CASSLGLLLNNEQFF. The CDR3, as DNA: TGTGCCAGCAGCCTGGGACTGCTCCTTAACAATGAGCAGTTCTTC.